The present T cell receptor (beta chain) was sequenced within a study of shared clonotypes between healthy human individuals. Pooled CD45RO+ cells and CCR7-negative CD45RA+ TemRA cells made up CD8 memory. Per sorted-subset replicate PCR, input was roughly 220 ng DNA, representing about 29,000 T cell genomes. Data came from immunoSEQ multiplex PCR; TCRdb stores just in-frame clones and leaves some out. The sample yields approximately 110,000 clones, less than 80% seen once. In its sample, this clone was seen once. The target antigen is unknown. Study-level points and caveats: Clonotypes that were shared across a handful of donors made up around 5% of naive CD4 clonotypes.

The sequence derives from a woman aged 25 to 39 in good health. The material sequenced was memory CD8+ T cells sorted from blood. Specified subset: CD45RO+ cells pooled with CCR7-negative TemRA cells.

The CDR3 is CASSSGGGSIGEQFF. The CDR3 DNA sequence: TGTGCCAGCAGTTCCGGCGGCGGGTCGATCGGTGAGCAGTTCTTC. This chain joins TRBV6-6 and TRBJ2-1, with TRBD2 as a possible D gene (5 bases). V lost 4 bases and J lost 9, with 19 bases in between. Looked up from germline, CDR1 is MNHNY and CDR2 is SVGAGI (reference sequence). The CDR3 spans 15 residues.